The 30 T cell receptor beta chains below come from one sample, sequenced in a study of blood T cell repertoires in COVID-19. Method: immunoSEQ multiplex PCR; TCRdb's copy keeps in-frame clones and lacks some. Found here are more than 200,000 clones, over 85% of them singletons; the top ten hold 4%. Sequenced input: PBMCs or T cells enriched from blood (not recorded which). These receptors all stem from a woman in her thirties with acute COVID-19.

This clone is a singleton in its sample. V is TRBV18 and J is TRBJ1-1; D unclear. Germline V gene lookup returns CDR1 KGHSH and CDR2 LQKENI. The CDR3 has 14 residues. V lost 1 base and J lost 4, with 10 bases in between. The CDR3, as DNA: TGTGCCAGCTCACCACTCGAGCGACCCACTGAAGCTTTCTTT. It codes for CASSPLERPTEAFF.

The chain joins TRBV9 to TRBJ2-7, with D possibly TRBD1 on 6 matching bases. This CDR3 is 17 amino acids long. Germline V gene data show CDR1 as SGDLS and CDR2 as YYNGEE. Trimming pared 4 bases from V and 2 bases from J, leaving 22 bases between. CDR3 region: CASSPHAGQTNPYEQYF. The CDR3 DNA follows: TGTGCCAGCAGCCCCCACGCCGGACAGACCAATCCCTACGAGCAGTACTTC. The full variable domain, completed using reference TRBV9 and TRBJ2-7, is DSGVTQTPKHLITATGQRVTLRCSPRSGDLSVYWYQQSLDQGLQFLIQYYNGEERAKGNILERFSAQQFPDLHSELNLSSLELGDSALYFCASSPHAGQTNPYEQYFGPGTRLTVT.

The rearrangement uses TRBV19 and TRBJ2-7; D is undetermined. V lost 6 bases to trimming and J lost 6 bases, with 21 bases between them. CDR1 is LNHDA and CDR2 is SQIVND in the germline V gene (reference sequence). The CDR3 runs to 15 residues. The CDR3, as DNA: TGTGCCAGTAGACGAACGTCCCACATGATCGCCGAGCAGTACTTC. Its protein product is CASRRTSHMIAEQYF.

The J gene is TRBJ1-3, the V gene TRBV5-4, with D perhaps TRBD1 (5 bases). The V end was cut by 0 bases, the J end by 0 bases, with 7 bases between. The CDR3 is made up of 15 amino acids. The germline V gene has CDR1 SGHNT and CDR2 YYREEE (reference sequence). The CDR3 protein is CASSLVGGSGNTIYF. In DNA form, the CDR3 reads TGTGCCAGCAGCTTGGTCGGGGGCTCTGGAAACACCATATATTTT.

This rearrangement joins TRBV10-3 to TRBJ1-5, with a tentative D call TRBD1 (5 bases). Germline lookup yields CDR1 ENHRY and CDR2 SYGVKD. The CDR3 sequence is 15 residues long. Trimming removed 2 bases from V and 6 bases from J, with 14 bases in between. The DNA for the CDR3 is TGTGCCATCAGTGAGGGGCAGGGCGGGGGTCAGCCCCAGCATTTT. This translates into CAISEGQGGGQPQHF.

V gene TRBV6-5 combines with J gene TRBJ1-2, with 7 bases that match TRBD1. The V and J ends lost 6 bases and 4 bases, in that order; junction bases with no gene match: 8. The CDR3 totals 14 residues. Germline assignment: CDR1 MNHEY and CDR2 SVGAGI. The chain's CDR3 is CASRPLGGGYGYTF. CDR3 DNA sequence: TGTGCCAGCAGGCCACTAGGGGGCGGCTATGGCTACACCTTC.

The chain combines TRBV7-8 with TRBJ1-5; D remains unclear. V lost 8 bases and J lost 0, with 11 bases in between. The CDR3 loop spans 14 amino acids. Germline lookup yields CDR1 SGHVS and CDR2 FQNEAQ. The CDR3 DNA reads TGTGCCAGCGGCCAAGTCTATAGCAATCAGCCCCAGCATTTT. Its protein product is CASGQVYSNQPQHF.

The chain combines TRBV5-1 with TRBJ1-1; D possibly corresponds to TRBD1 (6 bases). The germline V gene encodes CDR1 SGHRS and CDR2 YFSETQ. V lost 3 bases and J lost 0, with 9 bases in between. The CDR3 has 14 amino acids. The chain's CDR3 is CASSSQGLNTEAFF. The CDR3 bases are TGCGCCAGCAGCTCTCAGGGGCTGAACACTGAAGCTTTCTTT.

J is TRBJ2-3 and V is TRBV5-6, with 9 positions matching TRBD1. CDR3 length equals 15 residues. The germline gives CDR1 SGHDT, CDR2 YYEEEE. J was trimmed by 3 bases and V by 4 bases; bases with no gene match: 6. The CDR3 DNA sequence: TGTGCCAGCAGCCGCGGGACAGGGTTTACAGATACGCAGTATTTT. Amino acids: CASSRGTGFTDTQYF.

V gene TRBV5-1 combines with J gene TRBJ2-3; 11 bases match TRBD2. J gave up 5 bases and V 4 bases, and 12 bases lay outside the gene matches. From germline, CDR1 is SGHRS and CDR2 YFSETQ. CDR3 size: 17 residues. The DNA of the CDR3 is TGCGCCAGCAGCCCTCTCGGGCTAGCGGGGGGTGGAGATACGCAGTATTTT. It translates to CASSPLGLAGGGDTQYF.

This clone occurred a few times. This chain links TRBV4-3 with TRBJ1-6; no firm D call. The V and J ends lost 1 base and 9 bases respectively, with 16 bases between them. The CDR3 is 16 amino acids. Germline CDR1 reads LGHNA; CDR2 reads YSLEER. In nucleotides, the CDR3 is TGCGCCAGCAGCCAAGTGGCAGAATCTCGTTCTTCACCCCTCCACTTT. It is translated as CASSQVAESRSSPLHF.

This clone appeared once. The J gene is TRBJ2-6, the V gene TRBV28; D might be TRBD2 (6 bases). The CDR3 runs to 16 residues. Germline CDR1 is MDHEN and CDR2 is SYDVKM. The V end lost 5 bases, the J end lost 0 bases, and 11 bases lay between the germline ends. The CDR3 region is CASSGGLSSGANVLTF. The CDR3 nucleotides are TGTGCCAGCAGTGGGGGACTCAGCTCTGGGGCCAACGTCCTGACTTTC.

The chain links TRBV4-3 to TRBJ1-2; TRBD1 agrees at 10 bases. The germline gives CDR1 LGHNA, CDR2 YSLEER. The CDR3 is made up of 18 amino acids. V lost 4 bases, J lost 3 bases, and 14 bases stayed unmatched. The CDR3 loop is CASSPAGTGARGDYGYTF. CDR3 in DNA: TGCGCCAGCAGCCCCGCCGGGACAGGGGCCAGGGGGGACTATGGCTACACCTTC.

The rearrangement links TRBV3-1 (or the pseudogene TRBV3-2) to TRBJ1-1, with 7 bases matching TRBD1. The ends lost 4 bases at V and 1 base at J; junction bases unmatched: 3. The CDR3 runs to 14 residues. Germline lookup yields CDR1 LGHDT and CDR2 YNNKEL (reference sequence). The CDR3 nucleotides are TGTGCCAGCAGCCTCAGGACAGGGAACACTGAAGCTTTCTTT. Residues: CASSLRTGNTEAFF.

The chain links TRBV10-2 to TRBJ1-2; D gene uncertain. Trimming left V 3 bases short and J 7 bases short, with 6 bases between. Per the germline V gene, CDR1 is WSHSY and CDR2 is SAAADI. This CDR3 is 11 amino acids long. The CDR3 loop reads CASSDAGGYTF. As DNA, the CDR3 is TGCGCCAGCAGTGATGCGGGTGGCTACACCTTC.

The chain links TRBV6-6 to TRBJ2-3; D may be TRBD2 (6 bases). V gave up 6 bases and J gave up 0 bases, with 10 bases separating them. The CDR3 covers 14 residues. Germline values: CDR1 MNHNY, CDR2 SVGAGI (reference sequence). The CDR3 here is CASRAGASTDTQYF. The CDR3 nucleotides are TGTGCCAGCAGAGCGGGCGCTAGCACAGATACGCAGTATTTT.

The CDR3 coding sequence is TGCGCCAGCAGTGAAACGGACCCGGGAGAGCAGTACTTC. It codes for CASSETDPGEQYF. The chain joins TRBV10-1 to TRBJ2-7, with D maybe TRBD2 (5 bases). Deletions cut 3 bases from V and 7 bases from J, with 13 bases between. The CDR3 spans 13 residues. CDR1 WNHNN and CDR2 SYGVQD come from the germline V gene (reference sequence).

V usage is TRBV19 and J usage is TRBJ2-1; 9 bases are a match to TRBD2. This CDR3 region has 16 residues. The V gene's germline CDR1 is LNHDA and CDR2 SQIVND (reference sequence). V was clipped by 4 bases and J by 8 bases; unmatched bases: 12. The DNA for the CDR3 is TGTGCCAGTAGTAGATCCAGGCGGGGGGGCTCTTATGAGCAGTTCTTC. Residues: CASSRSRRGGSYEQFF.

J is TRBJ1-5 and V is TRBV7-2; a possible D gene is TRBD1 (5 bases). In germline, CDR1 is SGHTA, CDR2 FQGNSA. Between the trimmed V and J ends, which lost 6 bases and 4 bases, there was a span of 13 bases. This CDR3 has 14 amino acids. The CDR3 region has the DNA TGTGCCAGCAGTCAGGGATTTCTTAATCAGCCCCAGCATTTT. Residues: CASSQGFLNQPQHF.

V usage is TRBV10-1 and J usage is TRBJ2-1, with TRBD2 as a possible D gene (6 bases). Deletions cut 6 bases from V and 6 bases from J, with 15 bases between. The CDR3 covers 14 residues. The V gene's germline CDR1 is WNHNN and CDR2 SYGVQD (reference sequence). The CDR3 sequence: CASREEGRRNEQFF. In nucleotides, the CDR3 is TGCGCCAGCAGGGAGGAGGGCCGCCGCAATGAGCAGTTCTTC.

The chain carries TRBV7-2 and TRBJ2-7; 7 positions match TRBD2. V shed 1 base and J 4 bases; nucleotides not matched to a gene: 4. The germline V gene encodes CDR1 SGHTA and CDR2 FQGNSA. The CDR3 contains 14 residues. The CDR3: CASSLGDGGYEQYF. The CDR3 DNA is TGTGCCAGCAGCTTAGGTGACGGGGGGTACGAGCAGTACTTC.

J is TRBJ2-1 and V is TRBV27, with 8 bases aligning to TRBD2. Germline loops: CDR1 MNHEY, CDR2 SMNVEV (reference sequence). This CDR3 is 16 amino acids long. V was clipped by 5 bases and J by 8 bases; unmatched bases: 14. The CDR3 DNA follows: TGTGCCAGCAGTACCGGGCGGGGGGCAAAAGTCTATGAGCAGTTCTTC. It is translated as CASSTGRGAKVYEQFF.

V usage is TRBV30 and J usage is TRBJ1-2; D is perhaps TRBD1 (6 bases). CDR1 is GTSNPN and CDR2 is SVGIG in the germline V gene (reference sequence). The V end was cut by 7 bases, the J end by 3 bases, with 12 bases between. This CDR3 contains 12 residues. CDR3 residues: CASRDTYYGYTF. As DNA, the CDR3 is TGTGCCTCCAGGGACACCTACTATGGCTACACCTTC.

V is TRBV29-1 and J is TRBJ2-1; 8 bases agree with TRBD1. In germline, CDR1 is SQVTM, CDR2 ANQGSEA. CDR3 length: 14 amino acids. After removal of 7 bases from V and 2 bases from J, the junction contained 7 bases not matched to a gene. The DNA of the CDR3 is TGCAGCGGGCGGGACAGGCAACCCTACAATGAGCAGTTCTTC. Residues: CSGRDRQPYNEQFF.

The gene calls are TRBV13 and TRBJ1-4; the D gene is possibly TRBD1 (5 bases). The germline CDR1 and CDR2 sequences are PRHDT and FYEKMQ (reference sequence). This CDR3 spans 15 amino acids. V was trimmed by 4 bases and J by 5 bases, leaving 14 bases between them. CDR3 in amino acids: CASSSRRQQNEKLFF. Here the CDR3 DNA reads TGTGCCAGCAGCTCACGGCGACAGCAAAATGAAAAACTGTTTTTT.

V usage is TRBV10-3 and J usage is TRBJ1-2; 8 nucleotides align to TRBD1. Trimming took 3 bases from V and 3 from J; bases not matched to a gene: 9. CDR1 ENHRY and CDR2 SYGVKD come from the germline V gene. The length of the CDR3 is 16 residues. CDR3 sequence (DNA): TGTGCCATCAGTGATTCCCCGGACAGGGAGGACTATGGCTACACCTTC. As protein: CAISDSPDREDYGYTF.

V usage is TRBV6-5 and J usage is TRBJ1-2; TRBD1 matches at 8 bases. Germline V gene sequence: CDR1 MNHEY, CDR2 SVGAGI. V was clipped by 8 bases and J by 4 bases; unmatched bases: 6. The CDR3 is 13 amino acids. The CDR3 DNA reads as TGTGCCAGCGCACGGGACAGGAGCTATGGCTACACCTTC. Protein product: CASARDRSYGYTF.

CDR3 amino acids: CAWSLGAGGHSNQPQHF. CDR3 bases: TGTGCCTGGAGTCTTGGGGCAGGGGGCCATAGCAATCAGCCCCAGCATTTT. The chain recombines TRBV30 with TRBJ1-5; 8 bases map to TRBD1. The CDR3 spans 17 residues. Per the germline V gene, CDR1 is GTSNPN and CDR2 is SVGIG (reference sequence). Trimming removed 2 bases from V and 0 bases from J; junction bases left unmatched: 9. The full variable domain, rest sourced from reference TRBV30 and TRBJ1-5, is SQTIHQWPATLVQPVGSPLSLECTVEGTSNPNLYWYRQAAGRGLQLLFYSVGIGQISSEVPQNLSASRPQDRQFILSSKKLLLSDSGFYLCAWSLGAGGHSNQPQHFGDGTRLSIL.

This chain joins TRBV27 and TRBJ1-2; TRBD1 might be the D (5 bases). The CDR3 length is 13 residues. Trimming stripped 5 bases from V and 5 bases from J, with 12 bases between. Germline V gives CDR1 MNHEY, CDR2 SMNVEV (reference sequence). The CDR3 loop is CASSRGAVYGYTF. Here the CDR3 DNA reads TGTGCCAGCAGTCGCGGGGCGGTGTATGGCTACACCTTC.

The V gene is TRBV2, the J gene TRBJ2-7; maybe TRBD2 (6 bases). V dropped 1 base and J dropped 5 bases, with 15 bases sitting between them. Germline loops: CDR1 SNHLY, CDR2 FYNNEI. This CDR3 is built from 15 residues. This CDR3 is CASSEDGGVADEQYF. The CDR3 DNA reads as TGTGCCAGCAGTGAAGACGGAGGGGTAGCGGACGAGCAGTACTTC.